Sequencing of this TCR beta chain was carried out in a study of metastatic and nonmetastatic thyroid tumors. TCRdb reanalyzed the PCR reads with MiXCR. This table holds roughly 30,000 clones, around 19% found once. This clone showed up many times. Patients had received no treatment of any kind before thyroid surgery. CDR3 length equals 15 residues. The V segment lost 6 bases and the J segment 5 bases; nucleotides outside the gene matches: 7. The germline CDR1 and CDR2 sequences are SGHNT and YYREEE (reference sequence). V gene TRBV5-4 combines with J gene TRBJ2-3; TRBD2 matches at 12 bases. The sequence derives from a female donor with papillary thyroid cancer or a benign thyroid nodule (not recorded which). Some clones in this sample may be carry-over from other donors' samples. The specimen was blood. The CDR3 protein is CASTLAGGLRDTQYF. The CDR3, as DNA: TGTGCCAGCACGCTAGCGGGGGGGCTGAGAGATACGCAGTATTTT.